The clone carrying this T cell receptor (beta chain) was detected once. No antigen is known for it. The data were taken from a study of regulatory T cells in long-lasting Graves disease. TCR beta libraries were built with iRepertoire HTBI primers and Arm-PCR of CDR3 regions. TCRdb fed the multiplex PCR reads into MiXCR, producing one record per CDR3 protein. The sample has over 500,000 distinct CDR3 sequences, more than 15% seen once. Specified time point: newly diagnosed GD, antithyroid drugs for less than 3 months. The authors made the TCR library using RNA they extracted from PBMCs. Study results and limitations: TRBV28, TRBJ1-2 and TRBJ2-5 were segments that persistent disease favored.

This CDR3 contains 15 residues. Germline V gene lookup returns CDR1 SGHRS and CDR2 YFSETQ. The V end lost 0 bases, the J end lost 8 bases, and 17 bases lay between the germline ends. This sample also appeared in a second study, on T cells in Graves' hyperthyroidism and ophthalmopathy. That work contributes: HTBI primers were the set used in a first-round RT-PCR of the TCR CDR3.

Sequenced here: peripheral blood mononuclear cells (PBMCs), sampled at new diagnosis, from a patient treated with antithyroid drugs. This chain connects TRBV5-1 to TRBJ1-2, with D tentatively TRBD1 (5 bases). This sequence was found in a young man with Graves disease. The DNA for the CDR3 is TGCGCCAGCAGCTTGGCAGGGAAGAAAGCTGAGGGCTACACCTTC. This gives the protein CASSLAGKKAEGYTF.